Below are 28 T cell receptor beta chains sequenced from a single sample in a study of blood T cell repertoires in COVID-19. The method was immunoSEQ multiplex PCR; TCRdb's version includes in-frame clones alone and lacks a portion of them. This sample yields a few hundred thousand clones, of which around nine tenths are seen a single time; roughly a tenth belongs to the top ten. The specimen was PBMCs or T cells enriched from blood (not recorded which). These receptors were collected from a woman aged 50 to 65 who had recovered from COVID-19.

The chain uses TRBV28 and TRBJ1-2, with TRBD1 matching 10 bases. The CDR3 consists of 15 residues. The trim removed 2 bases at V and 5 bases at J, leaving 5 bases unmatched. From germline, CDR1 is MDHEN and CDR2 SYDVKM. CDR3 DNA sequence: TGTGCCAGCAGTTTAGTCCGACAGGGGGCTTATGGCTACACCTTC. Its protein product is CASSLVRQGAYGYTF.

The CDR3 loop is CASSLDLNFVSGNTIYF. The CDR3 bases are TGTGCCAGCAGCTTAGATCTTAACTTCGTCTCTGGAAACACCATATATTTT. This chain joins TRBV11-2 and TRBJ1-3; D unclear. Looked up from germline, CDR1 is SGHAT and CDR2 is FQNNGV. There are 17 residues in the CDR3. V lost 0 bases, J lost 0 bases, and 12 bases lay in between.

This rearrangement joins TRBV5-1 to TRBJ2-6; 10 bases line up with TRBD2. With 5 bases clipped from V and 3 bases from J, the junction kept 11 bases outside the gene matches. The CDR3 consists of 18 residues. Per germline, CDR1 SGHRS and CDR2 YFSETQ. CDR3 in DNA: TGCGCCAGCAGACGGAACCTAGCGGGGGTTCGTGGGGCCAACGTCCTGACTTTC. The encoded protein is CASRRNLAGVRGANVLTF.

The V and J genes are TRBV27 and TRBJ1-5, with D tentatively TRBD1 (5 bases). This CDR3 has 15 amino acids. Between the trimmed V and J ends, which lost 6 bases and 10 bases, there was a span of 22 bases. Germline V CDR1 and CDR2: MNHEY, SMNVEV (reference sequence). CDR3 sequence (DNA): TGTGCCAGCAGCCGTGATGACAGTTTAAATTTCCCCCAGCATTTT. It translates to CASSRDDSLNFPQHF.

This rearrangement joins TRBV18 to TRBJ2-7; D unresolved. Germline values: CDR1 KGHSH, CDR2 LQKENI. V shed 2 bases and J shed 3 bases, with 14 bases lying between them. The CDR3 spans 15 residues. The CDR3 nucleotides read TGTGCCAGCTCACCAGCCCCCCCCTCGGGCTACGAGCAGTACTTC. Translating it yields CASSPAPPSGYEQYF.

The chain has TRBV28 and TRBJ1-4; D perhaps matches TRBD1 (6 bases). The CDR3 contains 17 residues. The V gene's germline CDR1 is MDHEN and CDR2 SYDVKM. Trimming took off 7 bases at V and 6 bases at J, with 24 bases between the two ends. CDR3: CASISGGGGPHHEKLFF. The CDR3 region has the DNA TGTGCCAGCATATCCGGGGGGGGCGGGCCTCATCATGAAAAACTGTTTTTT. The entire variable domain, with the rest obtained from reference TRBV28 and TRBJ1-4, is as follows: DVKVTQSSRYLVKRTGEKVFLECVQDMDHENMFWYRQDPGLGLRLIYFSYDVKMKEKGDIPEGYSVSREKKERFSLILESASTNQTSMYLCASISGGGGPHHEKLFFGSGTQLSVL.

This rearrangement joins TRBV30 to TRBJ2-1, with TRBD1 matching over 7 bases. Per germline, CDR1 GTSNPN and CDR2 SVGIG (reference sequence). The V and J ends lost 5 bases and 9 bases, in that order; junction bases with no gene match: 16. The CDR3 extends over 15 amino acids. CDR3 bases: TGTGCCTGGGTAACGAAGGGGGCGATACGTGTTGAGCAGTTCTTC. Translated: CAWVTKGAIRVEQFF.

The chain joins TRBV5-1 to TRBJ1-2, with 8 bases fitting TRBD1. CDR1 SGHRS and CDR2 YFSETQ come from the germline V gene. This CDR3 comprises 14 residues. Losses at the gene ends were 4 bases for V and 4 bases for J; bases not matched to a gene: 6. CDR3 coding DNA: TGCGCCAGCAGCAACACAGGGGGTGGCTATGGCTACACCTTC. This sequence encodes CASSNTGGGYGYTF. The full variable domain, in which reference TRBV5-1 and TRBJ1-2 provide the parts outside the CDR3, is KAGVTQTPRYLIKTRGQQVTLSCSPISGHRSVSWYQQTPGQGLQFLFEYFSETQRNKGNFPGRFSGRQFSNSRSEMNVSTLELGDSALYLCASSNTGGGYGYTFGSGTRLTVV.

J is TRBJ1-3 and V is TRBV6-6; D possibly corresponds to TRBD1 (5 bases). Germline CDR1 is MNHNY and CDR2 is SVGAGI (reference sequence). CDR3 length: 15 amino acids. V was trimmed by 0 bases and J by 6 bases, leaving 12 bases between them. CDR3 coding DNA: TGTGCCAGCAGTTACTCGTGGGGGGAAGAAAACACCATATATTTT. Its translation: CASSYSWGEENTIYF.

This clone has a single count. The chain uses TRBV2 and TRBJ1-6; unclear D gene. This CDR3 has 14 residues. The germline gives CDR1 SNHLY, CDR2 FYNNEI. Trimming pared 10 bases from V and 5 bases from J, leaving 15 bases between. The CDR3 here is CATVTRTDNSPLHF. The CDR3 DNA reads TGTGCCACCGTGACTCGAACCGATAATTCACCCCTCCACTTT.

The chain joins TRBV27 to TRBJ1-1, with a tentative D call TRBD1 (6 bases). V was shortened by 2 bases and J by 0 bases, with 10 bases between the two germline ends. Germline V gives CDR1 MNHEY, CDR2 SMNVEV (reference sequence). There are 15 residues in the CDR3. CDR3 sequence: CASSLDRLMNTEAFF. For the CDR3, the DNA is TGTGCCAGCAGTTTAGACAGGCTCATGAACACTGAAGCTTTCTTT.

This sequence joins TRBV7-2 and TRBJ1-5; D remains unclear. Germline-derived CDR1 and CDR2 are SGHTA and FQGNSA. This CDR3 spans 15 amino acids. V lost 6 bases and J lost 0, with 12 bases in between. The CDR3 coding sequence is TGTGCCAGCAGACTCGCGGTGGGTAGCAATCAGCCCCAGCATTTT. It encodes CASRLAVGSNQPQHF. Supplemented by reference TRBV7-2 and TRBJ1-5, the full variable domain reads GAGVSQSPSNKVTEKGKDVELRCDPISGHTALYWYRQSLGQGLEFLIYFQGNSAPDKSGLPSDRFSAERTGGSVSTLTIQRTQQEDSAVYLCASRLAVGSNQPQHFGDGTRLSIL.

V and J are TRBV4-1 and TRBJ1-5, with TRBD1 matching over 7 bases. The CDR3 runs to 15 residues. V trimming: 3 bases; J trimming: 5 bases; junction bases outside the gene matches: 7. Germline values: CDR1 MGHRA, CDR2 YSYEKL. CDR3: CASSQFRDSYQPQHF. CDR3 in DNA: TGCGCCAGCAGCCAGTTCCGGGACAGTTATCAGCCCCAGCATTTT.

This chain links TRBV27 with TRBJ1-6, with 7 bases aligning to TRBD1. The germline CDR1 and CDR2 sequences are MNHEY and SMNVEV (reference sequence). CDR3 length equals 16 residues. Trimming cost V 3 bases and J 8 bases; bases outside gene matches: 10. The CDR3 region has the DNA TGTGCCAGCAGTTTCTCGCCGACAGGGCGGTATTCACCCCTCCACTTT. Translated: CASSFSPTGRYSPLHF.

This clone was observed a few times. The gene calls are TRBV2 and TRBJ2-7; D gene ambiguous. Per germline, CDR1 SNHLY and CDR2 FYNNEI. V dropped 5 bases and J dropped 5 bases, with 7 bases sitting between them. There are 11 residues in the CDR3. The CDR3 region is CASSPLNEQYF. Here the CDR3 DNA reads TGTGCCAGCAGTCCCTTAAACGAGCAGTACTTC.

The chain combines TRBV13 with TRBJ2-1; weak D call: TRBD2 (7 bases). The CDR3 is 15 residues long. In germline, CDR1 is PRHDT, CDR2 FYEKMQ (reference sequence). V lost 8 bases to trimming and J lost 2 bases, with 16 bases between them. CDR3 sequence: CASGGGGGPYNEQFF. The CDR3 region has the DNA TGTGCCAGCGGCGGGGGCGGGGGACCCTACAATGAGCAGTTCTTC. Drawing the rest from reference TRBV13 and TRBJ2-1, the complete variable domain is AAGVIQSPRHLIKEKRETATLKCYPIPRHDTVYWYQQGPGQDPQFLISFYEKMQSDKGSIPDRFSAQQFSDYHSELNMSSLELGDSALYFCASGGGGGPYNEQFFGPGTRLTVL.

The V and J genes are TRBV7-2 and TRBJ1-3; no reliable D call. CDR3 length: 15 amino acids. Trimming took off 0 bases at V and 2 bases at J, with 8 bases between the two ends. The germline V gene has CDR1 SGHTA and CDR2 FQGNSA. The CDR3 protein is CASSLAAGTGNTIYF. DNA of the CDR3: TGTGCCAGCAGCTTAGCGGCGGGGACTGGAAACACCATATATTTT.

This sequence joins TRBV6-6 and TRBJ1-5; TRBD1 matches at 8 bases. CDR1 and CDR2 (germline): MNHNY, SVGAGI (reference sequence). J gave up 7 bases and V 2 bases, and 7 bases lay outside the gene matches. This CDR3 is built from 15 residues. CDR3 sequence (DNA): TGTGCCAGCAGTTACGGGCAGGGGGCCGGGCAGCCCCAGCATTTT. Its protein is CASSYGQGAGQPQHF.

CDR3 sequence: CASSPRDRGETGELFF. CDR3 coding DNA: TGCGCCAGCAGCCCGAGGGACAGGGGCGAAACCGGGGAGCTGTTTTTT. This chain joins TRBV4-1 and TRBJ2-2; 10 bases agree with TRBD1. V shed 4 bases and J 5 bases; nucleotides not matched to a gene: 7. The CDR3 contains 16 residues. Germline V gene data show CDR1 as MGHRA and CDR2 as YSYEKL.

The DNA of the CDR3 is TGTGCCAGTAGTATGGTCGGGTTTGCTGAAGCTTTCTTT. Protein: CASSMVGFAEAFF. This chain uses TRBV19 with TRBJ1-1; D is ambiguous. The CDR3 runs to 13 residues. Trimming removed 3 bases from V and 6 bases from J, with 11 bases in between. Germline CDR1 and CDR2: LNHDA and SQIVND (reference sequence).

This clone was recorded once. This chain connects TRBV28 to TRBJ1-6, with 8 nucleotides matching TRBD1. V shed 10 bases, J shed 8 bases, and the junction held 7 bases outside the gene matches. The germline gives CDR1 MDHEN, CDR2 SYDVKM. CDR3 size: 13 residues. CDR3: CAIDRGGDSPLHF. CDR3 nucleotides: TGTGCCATAGACAGGGGAGGGGATTCACCCCTCCACTTT.

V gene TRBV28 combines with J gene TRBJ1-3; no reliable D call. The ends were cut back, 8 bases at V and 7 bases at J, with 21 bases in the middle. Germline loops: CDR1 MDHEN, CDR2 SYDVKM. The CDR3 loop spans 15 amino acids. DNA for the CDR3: TGTGCCAGCCTAGAAACTCCGGGGTCACGGAACACCATATATTTT. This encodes CASLETPGSRNTIYF.

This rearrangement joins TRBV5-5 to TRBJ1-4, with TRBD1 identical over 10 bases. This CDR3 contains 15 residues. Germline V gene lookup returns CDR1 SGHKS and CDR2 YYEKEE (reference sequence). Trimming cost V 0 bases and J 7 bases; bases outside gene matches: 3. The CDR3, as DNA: TGTGCCAGCAGCTTGGCCCGGACAGGGGGTGAAAAACTGTTTTTT. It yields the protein CASSLARTGGEKLFF.

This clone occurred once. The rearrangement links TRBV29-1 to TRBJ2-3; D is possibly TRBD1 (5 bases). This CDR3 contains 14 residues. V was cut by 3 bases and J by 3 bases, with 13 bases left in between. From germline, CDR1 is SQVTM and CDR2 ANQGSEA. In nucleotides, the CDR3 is TGCAGCGTTGACTTCAGGGAAAGTACAGATACGCAGTATTTT. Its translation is CSVDFRESTDTQYF.

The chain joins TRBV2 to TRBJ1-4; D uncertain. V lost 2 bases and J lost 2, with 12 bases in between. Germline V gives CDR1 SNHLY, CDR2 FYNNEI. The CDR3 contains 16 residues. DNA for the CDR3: TGTGCCAGCAGTGAACTACTAGTTTCGACTAATGAAAAACTGTTTTTT. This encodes CASSELLVSTNEKLFF.

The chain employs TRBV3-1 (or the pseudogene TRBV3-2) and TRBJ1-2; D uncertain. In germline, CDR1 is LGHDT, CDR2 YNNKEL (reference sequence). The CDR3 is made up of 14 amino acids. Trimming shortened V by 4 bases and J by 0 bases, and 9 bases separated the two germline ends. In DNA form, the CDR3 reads TGTGCCAGCAGCCGCCAGAATTCTAACTATGGCTACACCTTC. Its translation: CASSRQNSNYGYTF.

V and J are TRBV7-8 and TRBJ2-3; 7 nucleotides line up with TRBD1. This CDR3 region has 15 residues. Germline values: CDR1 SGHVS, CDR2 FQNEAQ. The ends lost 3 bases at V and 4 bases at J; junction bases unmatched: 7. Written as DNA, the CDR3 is TGTGCCAGCAGCTTTAGACAGGGTCAGGCAGATACGCAGTATTTT. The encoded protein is CASSFRQGQADTQYF.

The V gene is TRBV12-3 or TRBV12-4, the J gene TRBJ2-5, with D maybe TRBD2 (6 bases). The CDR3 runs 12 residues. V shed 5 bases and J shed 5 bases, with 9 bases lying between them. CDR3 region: CASSIRGETQYF. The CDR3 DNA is TGTGCCAGCAGTATACGGGGGGAGACCCAGTACTTC.